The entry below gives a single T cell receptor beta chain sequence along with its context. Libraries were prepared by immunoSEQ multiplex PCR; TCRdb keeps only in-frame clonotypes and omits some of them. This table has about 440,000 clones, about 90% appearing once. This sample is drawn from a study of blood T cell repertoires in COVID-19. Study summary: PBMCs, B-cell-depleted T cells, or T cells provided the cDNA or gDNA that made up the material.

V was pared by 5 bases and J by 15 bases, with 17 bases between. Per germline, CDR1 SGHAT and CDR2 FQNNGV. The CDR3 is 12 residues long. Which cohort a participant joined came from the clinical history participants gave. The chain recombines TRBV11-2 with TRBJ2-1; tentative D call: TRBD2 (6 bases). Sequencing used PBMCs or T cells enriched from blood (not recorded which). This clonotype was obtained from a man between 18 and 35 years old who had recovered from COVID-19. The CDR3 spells CASSQQRVGRFF. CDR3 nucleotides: TGTGCCAGCAGCCAACAGCGGGTGGGTCGGTTCTTC.